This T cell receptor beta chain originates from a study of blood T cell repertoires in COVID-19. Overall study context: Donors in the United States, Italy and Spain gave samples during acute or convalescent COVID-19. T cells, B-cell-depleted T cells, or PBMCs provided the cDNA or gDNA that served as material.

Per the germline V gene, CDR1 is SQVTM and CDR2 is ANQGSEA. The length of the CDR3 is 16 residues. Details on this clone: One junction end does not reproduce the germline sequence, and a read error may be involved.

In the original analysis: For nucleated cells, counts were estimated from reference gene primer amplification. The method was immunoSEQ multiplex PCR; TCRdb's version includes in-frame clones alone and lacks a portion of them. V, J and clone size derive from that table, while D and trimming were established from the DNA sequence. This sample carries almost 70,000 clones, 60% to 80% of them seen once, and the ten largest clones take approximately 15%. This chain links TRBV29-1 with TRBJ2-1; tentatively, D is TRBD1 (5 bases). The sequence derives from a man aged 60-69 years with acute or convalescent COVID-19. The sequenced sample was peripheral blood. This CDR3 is CSVEDVRRVSSNEQFF. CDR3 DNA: TGCAGCGTTGAAGATGTGCGCAGGGTCTCCTCCAATGAGCAGTTCTTC.